The clone carrying this T cell receptor (beta chain) was seen a handful of times. As yet, its antigen is unknown. CDR1 and CDR2 from the germline V gene are SQVTM and ANQGSEA. CDR3 size: 16 residues. V shed 8 bases, J shed 1 base, and the junction held 7 bases outside the gene matches. Treatment of the sample: oral pan-JAK inhibitor, 5-10 mg twice daily. The sample comes from a study of CD8+ T cells in alopecia areata. Study information: Scoring treated patients' severity relied on the percentage of scalp area affected. The study's findings and limits: Scalp and blood samples kept many expanded lesional clones throughout tofacitinib.

cDNA serving as the sequencing template came from extracted, reverse transcribed RNA. Produced via immunoSEQ multiplex PCR; TCRdb's table is partial and in-frame only. The repertoire holds 90,000 to 150,000 clones, with 50% to 75% as singletons. The chain joins TRBV29-1 to TRBJ2-2, with TRBD2 matching over 13 bases. This receptor was taken from a human donor with alopecia areata. The material was CD8+ T cells sorted from blood, obtained at week 4, from a patient treated with tofacitinib. The CDR3 DNA sequence: TGCAGCCCGTGGACTAGCGGGGGAGAGAACACCGGGGAGCTGTTTTTT. This sequence encodes CSPWTSGGENTGELFF.